This T cell receptor (beta chain) was recovered during a study of CD8+ T cells in alopecia areata. Study in general: Tofacitinib administration to treated patients was oral, at 5 to 10 mg twice daily. Study-wide findings and caveats: Between patients, shared TCR sequences were less clear than in mice. This was possibly due in part to HLA diversity in the patient population.

The treatment was: oral pan-JAK inhibitor, 5-10 mg twice daily. Alopecia areata patients provided lesional scalp punch biopsies and peripheral blood. cDNA serving as the sequencing template came from extracted, reverse transcribed RNA. TCRdb's table, derived via immunoSEQ multiplex PCR, lists solely in-frame clones and lacks some. The sample yields under 150,000 clones, roughly 82% seen once. To note about this clone: Its antigen remains unidentified.

This CDR3 comprises 10 residues. Trimming cost V 5 bases and J 7 bases, with 8 bases left between them. The V gene's germline CDR1 is DFQATT and CDR2 SNEGSKA (reference sequence). This clonotype was obtained from a human donor with alopecia areata. The sample in question was CD8+ T cells sorted from blood, obtained at week 4, from a patient treated with tofacitinib. This sequence joins TRBV20-1 and TRBJ2-5; D ambiguous. The CDR3 spells CSALYGTQYF. For the CDR3, the DNA is TGCAGTGCTCTCTACGGGACCCAGTACTTC.